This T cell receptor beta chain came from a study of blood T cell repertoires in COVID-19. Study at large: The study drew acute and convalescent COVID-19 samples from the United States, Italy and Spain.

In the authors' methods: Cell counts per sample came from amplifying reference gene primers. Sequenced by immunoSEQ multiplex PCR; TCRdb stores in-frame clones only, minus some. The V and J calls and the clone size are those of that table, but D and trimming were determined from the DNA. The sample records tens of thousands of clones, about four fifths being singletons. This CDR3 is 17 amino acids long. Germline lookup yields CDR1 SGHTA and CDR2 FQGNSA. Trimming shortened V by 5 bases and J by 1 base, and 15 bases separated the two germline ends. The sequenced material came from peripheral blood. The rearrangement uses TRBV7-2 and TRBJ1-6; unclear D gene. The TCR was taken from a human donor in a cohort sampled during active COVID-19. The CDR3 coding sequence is TGTGCCAGCAGCGCGAGGGCCACGAGGTCCTATAATTCACCCCTCCACTTT. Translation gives CASSARATRSYNSPLHF.